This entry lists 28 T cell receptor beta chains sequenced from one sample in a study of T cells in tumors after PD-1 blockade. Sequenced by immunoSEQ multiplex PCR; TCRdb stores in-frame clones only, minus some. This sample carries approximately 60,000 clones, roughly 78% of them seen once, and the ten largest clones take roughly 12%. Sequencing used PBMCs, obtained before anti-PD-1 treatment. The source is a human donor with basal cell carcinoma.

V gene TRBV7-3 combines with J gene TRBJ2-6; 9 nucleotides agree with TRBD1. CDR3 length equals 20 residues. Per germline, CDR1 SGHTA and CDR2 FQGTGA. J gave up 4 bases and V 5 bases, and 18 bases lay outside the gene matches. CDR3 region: CASSRYSPGQGGSGANVLTF. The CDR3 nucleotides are TGTGCCAGCAGCCGTTACTCTCCGGGACAGGGAGGATCAGGGGCCAACGTCCTGACTTTC.

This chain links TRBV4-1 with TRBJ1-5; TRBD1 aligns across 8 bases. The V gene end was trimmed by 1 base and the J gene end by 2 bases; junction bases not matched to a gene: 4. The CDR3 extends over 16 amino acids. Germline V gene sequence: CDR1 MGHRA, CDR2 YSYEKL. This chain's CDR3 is CASSQGTGSRNQPQHF. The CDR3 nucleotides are TGCGCCAGCAGCCAAGGGACAGGGTCGCGCAATCAGCCCCAGCATTTT.

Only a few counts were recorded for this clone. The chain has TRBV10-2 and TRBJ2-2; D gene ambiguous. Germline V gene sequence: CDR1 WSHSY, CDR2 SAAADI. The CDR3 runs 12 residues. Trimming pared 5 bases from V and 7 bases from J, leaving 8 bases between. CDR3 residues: CASSITSGELFF. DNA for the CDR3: TGCGCCAGCAGTATTACAAGCGGGGAGCTGTTTTTT.

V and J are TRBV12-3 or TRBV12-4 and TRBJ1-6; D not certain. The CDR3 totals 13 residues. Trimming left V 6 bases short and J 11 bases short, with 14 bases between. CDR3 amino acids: CASSQTPGTPLHF. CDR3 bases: TGTGCCAGCAGCCAAACCCCCGGGACACCCCTCCACTTT.

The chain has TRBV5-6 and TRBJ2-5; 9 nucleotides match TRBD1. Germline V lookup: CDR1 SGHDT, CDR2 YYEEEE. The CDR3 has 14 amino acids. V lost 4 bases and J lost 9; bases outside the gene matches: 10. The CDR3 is CASSVSGTGSAQYF. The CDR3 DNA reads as TGTGCCAGCAGCGTATCCGGGACAGGGTCGGCCCAGTACTTC.

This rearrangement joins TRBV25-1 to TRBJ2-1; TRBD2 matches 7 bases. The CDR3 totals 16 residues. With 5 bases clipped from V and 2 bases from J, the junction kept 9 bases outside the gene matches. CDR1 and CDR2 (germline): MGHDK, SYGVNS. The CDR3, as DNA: TGTGCCAGCAGTCCCCTTGGCGGGGGTACCTACAATGAGCAGTTCTTC. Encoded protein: CASSPLGGGTYNEQFF.

The CDR3 loop reads CASSPTGQGFSWSTEAFF. Here the CDR3 DNA reads TGTGCCAGCTCACCGACGGGACAGGGGTTCTCGTGGTCCACTGAAGCTTTCTTT. This chain joins TRBV18 and TRBJ1-1; 10 nucleotides align to TRBD1. The germline CDR1 and CDR2 sequences are KGHSH and LQKENI. V lost 3 bases, J lost 4 bases, and 14 bases stayed unmatched. This CDR3 is built from 18 residues.

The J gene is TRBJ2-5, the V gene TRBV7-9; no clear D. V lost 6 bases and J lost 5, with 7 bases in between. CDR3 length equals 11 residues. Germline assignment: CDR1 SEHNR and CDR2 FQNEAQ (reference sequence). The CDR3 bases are TGTGCCAGCAGTGAAGCTGAGACCCAGTACTTC. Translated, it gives CASSEAETQYF.

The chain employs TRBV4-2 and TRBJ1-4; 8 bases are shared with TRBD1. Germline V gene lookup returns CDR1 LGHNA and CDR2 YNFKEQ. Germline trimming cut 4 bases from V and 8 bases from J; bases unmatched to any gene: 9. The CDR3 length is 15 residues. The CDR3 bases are TGTGCCAGCAGCCGACCGGGACAGGAAGGGGAAAAACTGTTTTTT. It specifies CASSRPGQEGEKLFF.

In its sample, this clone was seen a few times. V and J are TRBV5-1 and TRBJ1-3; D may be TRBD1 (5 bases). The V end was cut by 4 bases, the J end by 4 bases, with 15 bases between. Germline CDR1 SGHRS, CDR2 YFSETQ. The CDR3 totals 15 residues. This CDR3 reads CASSNGGAQGNTIYF. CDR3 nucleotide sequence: TGCGCCAGCAGCAATGGAGGGGCGCAAGGAAACACCATATATTTT.

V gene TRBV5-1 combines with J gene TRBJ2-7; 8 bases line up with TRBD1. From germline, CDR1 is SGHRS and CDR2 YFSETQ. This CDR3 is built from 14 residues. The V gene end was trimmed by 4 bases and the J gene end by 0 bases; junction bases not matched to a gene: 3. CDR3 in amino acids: CASSVGTGSYEQYF. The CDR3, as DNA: TGCGCCAGCAGCGTAGGGACAGGCTCCTACGAGCAGTACTTC. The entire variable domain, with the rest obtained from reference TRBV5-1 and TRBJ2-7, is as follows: KAGVTQTPRYLIKTRGQQVTLSCSPISGHRSVSWYQQTPGQGLQFLFEYFSETQRNKGNFPGRFSGRQFSNSRSEMNVSTLELGDSALYLCASSVGTGSYEQYFGPGTRLTVT.

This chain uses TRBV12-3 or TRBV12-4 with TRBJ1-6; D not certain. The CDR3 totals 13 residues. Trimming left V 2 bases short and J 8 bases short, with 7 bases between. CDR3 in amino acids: CASSLFWDSPLHF. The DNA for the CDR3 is TGTGCCAGCAGTTTATTCTGGGATTCACCCCTCCACTTT.

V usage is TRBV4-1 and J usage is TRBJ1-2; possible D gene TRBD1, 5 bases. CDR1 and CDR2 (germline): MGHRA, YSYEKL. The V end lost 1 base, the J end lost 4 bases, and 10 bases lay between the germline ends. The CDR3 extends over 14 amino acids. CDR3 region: CASSQGGGSYGYTF. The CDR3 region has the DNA TGCGCCAGCAGCCAAGGGGGGGGGTCCTATGGCTACACCTTC.

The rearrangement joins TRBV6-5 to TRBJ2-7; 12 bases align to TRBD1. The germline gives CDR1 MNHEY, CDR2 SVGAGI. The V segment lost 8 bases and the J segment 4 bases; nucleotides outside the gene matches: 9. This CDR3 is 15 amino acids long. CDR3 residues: CASLPGTGGAYEQYF. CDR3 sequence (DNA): TGTGCCAGCTTACCTGGGACAGGGGGCGCGTACGAGCAGTACTTC.

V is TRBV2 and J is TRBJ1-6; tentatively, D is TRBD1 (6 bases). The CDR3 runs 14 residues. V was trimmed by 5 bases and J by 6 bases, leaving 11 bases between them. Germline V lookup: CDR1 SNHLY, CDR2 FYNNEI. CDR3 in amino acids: CASSLRGPNSPLHF. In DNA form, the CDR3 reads TGTGCCAGCAGTCTCAGGGGTCCTAATTCACCCCTCCACTTT. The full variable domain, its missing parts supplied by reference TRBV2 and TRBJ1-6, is EPEVTQTPSHQVTQMGQEVILRCVPISNHLYFYWYRQILGQKVEFLVSFYNNEISEKSEIFDDQFSVERPDGSNFTLKIRSTKLEDSAMYFCASSLRGPNSPLHFGNGTRLTVT.

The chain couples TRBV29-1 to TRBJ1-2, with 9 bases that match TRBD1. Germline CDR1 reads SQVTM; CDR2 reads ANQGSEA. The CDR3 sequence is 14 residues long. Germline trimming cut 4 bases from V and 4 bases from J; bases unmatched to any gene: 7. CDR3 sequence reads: CSVAGTGNVYGYTF. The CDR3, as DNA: TGCAGCGTTGCCGGGACAGGGAACGTCTATGGCTACACCTTC.

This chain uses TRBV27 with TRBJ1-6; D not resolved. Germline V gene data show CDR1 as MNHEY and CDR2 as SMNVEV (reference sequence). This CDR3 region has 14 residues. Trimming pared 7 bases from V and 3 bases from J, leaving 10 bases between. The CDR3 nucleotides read TGTGCCAGCACTTTGGCTGTCTATAATTCACCCCTCCACTTT. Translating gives CASTLAVYNSPLHF.

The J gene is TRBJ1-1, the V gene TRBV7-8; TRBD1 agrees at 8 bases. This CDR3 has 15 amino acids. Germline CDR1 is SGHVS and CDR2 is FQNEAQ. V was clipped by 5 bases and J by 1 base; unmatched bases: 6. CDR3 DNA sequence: TGTGCCAGCAGCCCCGGGACAGGTTGGAACACTGAAGCTTTCTTT. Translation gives CASSPGTGWNTEAFF. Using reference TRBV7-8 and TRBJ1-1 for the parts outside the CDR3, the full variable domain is GAGVSQSPRYKVAKRGQDVALRCDPISGHVSLFWYQQALGQGPEFLTYFQNEAQLDKSGLPSDRFFAERPEGSVSTLKIQRTQQEDSAVYLCASSPGTGWNTEAFFGQGTRLTVV.

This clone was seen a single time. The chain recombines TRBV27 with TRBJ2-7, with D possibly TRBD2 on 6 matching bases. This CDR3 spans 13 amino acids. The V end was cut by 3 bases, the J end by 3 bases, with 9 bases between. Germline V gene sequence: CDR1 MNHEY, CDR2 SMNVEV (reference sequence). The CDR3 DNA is TGTGCCAGCAGTTTTCGGGGGAACTACGAGCAGTACTTC. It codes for CASSFRGNYEQYF.

DNA for the CDR3: TGTGCCAGCAGCTTAGGCGGGAATCCACGTAGCACCGGGGAGCTGTTTTTT. Amino acids: CASSLGGNPRSTGELFF. The chain links TRBV11-3 to TRBJ2-2, with D possibly matching TRBD2 (6 bases). Trimming stripped 1 base from V and 4 bases from J, with 16 bases between. Germline V gene sequence: CDR1 SGHNT, CDR2 YENEEA. The CDR3 loop spans 17 amino acids.

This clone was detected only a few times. The CDR3 here is CASSLGGQGGEAFF. The CDR3 DNA follows: TGCGCCAGCAGCTTGGGGGGACAGGGTGGTGAAGCTTTCTTT. V gene TRBV5-1 combines with J gene TRBJ1-1; 9 bases line up with TRBD1. Germline V CDR1 and CDR2: SGHRS, YFSETQ. J lost 7 bases, V lost 0 bases, and 4 bases had no gene match. This CDR3 contains 14 residues.

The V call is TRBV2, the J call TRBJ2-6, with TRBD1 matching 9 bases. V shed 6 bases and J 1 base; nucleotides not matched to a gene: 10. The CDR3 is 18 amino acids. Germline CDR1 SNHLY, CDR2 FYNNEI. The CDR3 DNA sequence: TGTGCCAGCAGACAAAATCGGGACAGGGTTTCTGGGGCCAACGTCCTGACTTTC. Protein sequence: CASRQNRDRVSGANVLTF.

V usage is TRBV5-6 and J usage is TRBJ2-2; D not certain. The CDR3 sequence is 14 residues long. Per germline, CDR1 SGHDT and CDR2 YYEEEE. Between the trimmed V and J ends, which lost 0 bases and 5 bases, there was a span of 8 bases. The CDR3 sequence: CASSLAWRTGELFF. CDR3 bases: TGTGCCAGCAGCTTGGCGTGGAGAACCGGGGAGCTGTTTTTT.

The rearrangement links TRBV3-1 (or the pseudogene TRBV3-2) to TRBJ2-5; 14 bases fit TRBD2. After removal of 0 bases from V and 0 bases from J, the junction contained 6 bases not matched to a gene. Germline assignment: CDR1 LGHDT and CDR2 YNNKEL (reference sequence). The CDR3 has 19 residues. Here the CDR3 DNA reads TGTGCCAGCAGCCAAGATCGCAGGGGACTAGCGGGGGACCAAGAGACCCAGTACTTC. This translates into CASSQDRRGLAGDQETQYF.

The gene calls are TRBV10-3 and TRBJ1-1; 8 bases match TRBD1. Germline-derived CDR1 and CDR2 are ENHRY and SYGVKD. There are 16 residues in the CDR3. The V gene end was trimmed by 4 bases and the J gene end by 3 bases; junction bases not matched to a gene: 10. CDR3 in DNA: TGTGCCATCAGTGGAAAAAGGGACAGGCTCGACACTGAAGCTTTCTTT. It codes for CAISGKRDRLDTEAFF.

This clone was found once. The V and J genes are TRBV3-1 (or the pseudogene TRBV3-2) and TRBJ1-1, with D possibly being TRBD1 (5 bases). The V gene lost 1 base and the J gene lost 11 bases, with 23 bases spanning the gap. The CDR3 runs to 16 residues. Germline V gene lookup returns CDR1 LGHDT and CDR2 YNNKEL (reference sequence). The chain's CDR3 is CASSQVGRSSPEGAFF. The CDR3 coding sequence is TGTGCCAGCAGCCAAGTTGGGAGATCTTCTCCCGAGGGGGCTTTCTTT.

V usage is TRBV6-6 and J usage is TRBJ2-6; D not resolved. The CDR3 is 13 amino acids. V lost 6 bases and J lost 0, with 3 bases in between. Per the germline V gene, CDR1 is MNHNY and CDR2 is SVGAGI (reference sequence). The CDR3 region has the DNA TGTGCCAGCAGCTTCTCTGGGGCCAACGTCCTGACTTTC. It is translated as CASSFSGANVLTF.

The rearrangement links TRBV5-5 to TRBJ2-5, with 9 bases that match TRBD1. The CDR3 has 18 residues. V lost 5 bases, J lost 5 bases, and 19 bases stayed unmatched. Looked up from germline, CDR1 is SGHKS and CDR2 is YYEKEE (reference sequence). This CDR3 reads CASRHTLRDRVLRETQYF. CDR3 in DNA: TGTGCCAGCAGGCATACCCTCCGGGACAGGGTTCTTCGGGAGACCCAGTACTTC.